This T cell receptor beta chain was identified during a study of CD8 T cells in ankylosing spondylitis. Libraries of TCR beta came from quantitative 5'-RACE with molecular barcodes. TCRdb reprocessed the 5' RACE reads via MiXCR and lists one record per CDR3 protein. The data hold 300,000 to 350,000 distinct CDR3 sequences, with about 9.9% observed a single time. The sequencing input was blood, either unsorted or a sorted T cell fraction (not recorded which). The source of this sequence is a female donor with ankylosing spondylitis or in good health (not recorded which).

The CDR3 is CASSPNRVMYEQYF. The CDR3 bases are TGTGCCAGCAGCCCGAACAGGGTGATGTACGAGCAGTACTTC. The genes are TRBV5-5 and TRBJ2-7; weak D call: TRBD1 (6 bases). The CDR3 contains 14 residues. The V end lost 4 bases, the J end lost 4 bases, and 15 bases lay between the germline ends. CDR1 is SGHKS, CDR2 YYEKEE, per germline (reference sequence). Based on the CDR3 plus reference TRBV5-5 and TRBJ2-7, the full variable domain is DAGVTQSPTHLIKTRGQQVTLRCSPISGHKSVSWYQQVLGQGPQFIFQYYEKEERGRGNFPDRFSARQFPNYSSELNVNALLLGDSALYLCASSPNRVMYEQYFGPGTRLTVT.